This T cell receptor beta chain was observed in a study of T cell changes during pregnancy in multiple sclerosis. Libraries were prepared by immunoSEQ multiplex PCR; TCRdb keeps only in-frame clonotypes and omits some of them. The sample holds more than 55,000 clones, approximately 90% seen once. The CDR3 covers 14 residues. V was clipped by 2 bases and J by 4 bases; unmatched bases: 2. The germline gives CDR1 KGHSH, CDR2 LQKENI. The clonotype originates from a female donor in good health, enrolled as a control in a pregnancy study. This specimen was peripheral blood, taken after pregnancy. The chain uses TRBV18 and TRBJ1-3, with 7 bases matching TRBD1. The CDR3 region has the DNA TGTGCCAGCTCACCAGTGGGACAGGGAAACACCATATATTTT. It is translated as CASSPVGQGNTIYF.